This entry features one TCR beta chain sequence. No cognate antigen has been identified for it. The sample holds no much larger clone one base away, and base qualities are not on file. Sample time point, as interpreted from the label and publication: sample taken at primary tumor resection. Without any cell sorting, TCR sequencing was performed on whole RNA extracted either from tumor and nontumor lung tissue or from cryopreserved PBMC samples. Donors were some 67 patients with early-stage, untreated non-small cell lung cancer from the lung TRACERx cohort. A patient was chosen for TCR sequencing only when enough RNA was available from at least two tumor regions. These data belong to a study of spatial heterogeneity in lung cancer (dated 2019 in TCRdb). In the study overall: Beta-chain transcripts were consistently detected in greater numbers than alpha-chain transcripts, which likely reflects a higher abundance of beta-chain transcripts. In the raw uncorrected reads, each unique combination of TCR and UMI appeared more than ten times on average. In non-small cell lung cancer, the study quantitatively compared TCR alpha and beta repertoires across several tumor regions, matched nontumor lung, and blood. Nonsynonymous mutation counts, determined by whole-exome sequencing of tumor tissue, were related to TCR repertoire features. At surgery, both alpha and beta chains were TCR-sequenced in approximately 210 tumor regions, approximately 64 matched nontumor lung samples and over 50 PBMC samples. Here is what the overall study found, with its caveats: Ubiquitous expanded tumor TCRs were found in blood more often at tumor resection than at routine follow-up. Additional single-cell paired TCR alpha and beta sequencing was considered necessary to confirm, at a functional level, the hypothesis that regional TCRs recognize regional mutations.

The library was generated by 5' RACE. The listed sequencing device is NextSeq 500. The TCR library protocol attached a unique molecular identifier to each TCR cDNA molecule to allow correction of PCR and sequencing errors. Processing in the source paper ran as follows. Decombinator tools were used for TCR identification, UMI-based error correction and CDR3 extraction. Expanded TCRs were defined as those above a frequency of 2 per 1,000, corresponding to the top 1% of the tumor frequency distribution. Rényi diversity was computed with the R vegan package after subsampling each repertoire 100 times to 5,000 TCRs. CDR3 similarity networks were constructed using string-kernel similarity of amino acid triplets, with links drawn between CDR3s whose pairwise similarity was above 0.82. Clones were called with MiXCR by TCRdb after fastp trimmed the public reads at Q25, and only in-frame beta chains were retained. A single entry per CDR3 protein holds the most common genes and DNA from its merged rows. The V and J calls, along with clone size, are taken from TCRdb and not from the paper's own processing. This sample holds around 60,000 distinct CDR3 sequences; less than 10% were observed only once. About 15% of the sample lies in the top ten.

Source: PBMCs, taken at surgery. This TCR derives from a female donor with early-stage non-small cell lung cancer.

The DNA reads TGTGCCAGCAGCTCCTTGTCTCTTTATCAGGGGTCAAACTATGGCTACACCTTC. This codes for CASSSLSLYQGSNYGYTF. The receptor chain draws on TRBV7-8 and TRBJ1-2; perhaps TRBD1 is the D gene, with 6 bases matching. CDR1 and CDR2 are read off the germline V gene as SGHVS and FQNEAQ. V drops 4 bases and J drops 2 bases, leaving 23 bases in between. The cysteine opens and the phenylalanine closes a CDR3 of 18 amino acids. The read is trimmed to its CDR3 DNA, 54 bases read in frame from base 1.